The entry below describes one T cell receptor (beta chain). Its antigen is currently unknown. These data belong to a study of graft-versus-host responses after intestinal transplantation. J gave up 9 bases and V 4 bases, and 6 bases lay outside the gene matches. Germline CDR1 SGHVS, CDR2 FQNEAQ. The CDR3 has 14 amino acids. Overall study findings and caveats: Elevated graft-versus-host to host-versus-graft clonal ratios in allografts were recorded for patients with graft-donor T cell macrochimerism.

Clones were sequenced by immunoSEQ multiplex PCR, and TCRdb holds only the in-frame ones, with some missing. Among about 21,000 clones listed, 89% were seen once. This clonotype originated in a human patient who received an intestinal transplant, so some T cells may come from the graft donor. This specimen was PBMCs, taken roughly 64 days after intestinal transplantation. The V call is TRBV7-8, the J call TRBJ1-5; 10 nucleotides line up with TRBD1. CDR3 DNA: TGTGCCAGCAGCTCAGGACAGGGGGGTCTGCCCCAGCATTTT. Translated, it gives CASSSGQGGLPQHF.